The 17 T cell receptor beta chains listed next were all sequenced from one sample in a study of blood T cell repertoires in COVID-19. Assay: immunoSEQ multiplex PCR; the TCRdb copy retains only in-frame clones and omits some. The sample comprises about 250,000 clones, around nine tenths of which are singletons, and around 0.84% rests with the top ten. Sample: peripheral blood. The receptors were sampled from a young man with acute or convalescent COVID-19.

The chain is built from TRBV10-1 and TRBJ1-1, with a weak D call TRBD1 (5 bases). This CDR3 has 13 residues. V dropped 2 bases and J dropped 4 bases, with 8 bases sitting between them. The germline V gene encodes CDR1 WNHNN and CDR2 SYGVQD (reference sequence). CDR3 amino acids: CASSEQGRTEAFF. DNA for the CDR3: TGCGCCAGCAGTGAGCAGGGTCGCACTGAAGCTTTCTTT.

This clone was observed a single time. V is TRBV28 and J is TRBJ2-2; the D is unclear. The CDR3 consists of 14 residues. Trimming shortened V by 6 bases and J by 0 bases, and 8 bases separated the two germline ends. The V gene's germline CDR1 is MDHEN and CDR2 SYDVKM. The CDR3 DNA is TGTGCCAGCAGCCCAACACCGAACACCGGGGAGCTGTTTTTT. It yields the protein CASSPTPNTGELFF.

This chain links TRBV9 with TRBJ2-5; 12 bases align to TRBD2. The V and J ends lost 3 bases and 1 base, in that order; junction bases with no gene match: 13. CDR3 length: 19 amino acids. CDR1 SGDLS and CDR2 YYNGEE come from the germline V gene. This chain's CDR3 is CASSERTSGAPVFQETQYF. The DNA for the CDR3 is TGTGCCAGCAGCGAGAGGACTAGCGGGGCCCCAGTGTTCCAAGAGACCCAGTACTTC. Variable domain in full (rest from reference TRBV9 and TRBJ2-5): DSGVTQTPKHLITATGQRVTLRCSPRSGDLSVYWYQQSLDQGLQFLIQYYNGEERAKGNILERFSAQQFPDLHSELNLSSLELGDSALYFCASSERTSGAPVFQETQYFGPGTRLLVL.

The chain employs TRBV5-1 and TRBJ2-2, with TRBD2 as a possible D gene (5 bases). The CDR3 is made up of 14 amino acids. CDR1 SGHRS and CDR2 YFSETQ come from the germline V gene. V was clipped by 2 bases and J by 6 bases, with 11 bases between them. The CDR3 DNA is TGCGCCAGCAGCTTATCCGCGGGCTCCGGGGAGCTGTTTTTT. Encoded protein: CASSLSAGSGELFF.

The CDR3 region has the DNA TGTGCCAGCAGCTCCCATCCTAACCCGACAGGGGGCAACTATGGCTACACCTTC. It translates to CASSSHPNPTGGNYGYTF. The V gene is TRBV6-2 or TRBV6-3, the J gene TRBJ1-2; TRBD1 aligns across 10 bases. The junction had 15 bases not matched to a gene; V was cut back by 6 bases and J by 2 bases. There are 18 residues in the CDR3. Germline V gene lookup returns CDR1 MNHEY and CDR2 SVGEGT.

V and J are TRBV10-3 and TRBJ2-7; 7 positions match TRBD1. Looked up from germline, CDR1 is ENHRY and CDR2 is SYGVKD. The CDR3 is 14 residues long. V shed 9 bases and J 0 bases; nucleotides not matched to a gene: 8. CDR3 in amino acids: CAMTRDRDSYEQYF. The CDR3 nucleotides are TGTGCCATGACCCGGGACAGAGACTCCTACGAGCAGTACTTC.

V and J are TRBV7-9 and TRBJ2-7; D perhaps matches TRBD2 (5 bases). The CDR3 sequence is 11 residues long. CDR1 SEHNR and CDR2 FQNEAQ come from the germline V gene (reference sequence). V dropped 5 bases and J dropped 7 bases, with 9 bases sitting between them. CDR3 bases: TGTGCCAGCAGCCAAACGGGGGAGCAGTACTTC. Its translation: CASSQTGEQYF.

CDR3: CASSLGGYREKLFF. Written as DNA, the CDR3 is TGTGCCAGCAGTTTGGGGGGGTATCGCGAAAAACTGTTTTTT. The chain combines TRBV28 with TRBJ1-4; a weak D match, TRBD1 (5 bases). Germline V gene sequence: CDR1 MDHEN, CDR2 SYDVKM. The CDR3 length is 14 residues. Deletions cut 3 bases from V and 8 bases from J, with 13 bases between.

This chain's CDR3 is CASSFSSTDTQYF. The CDR3 DNA sequence: TGTGCCAGCAGCTTCTCTAGCACAGATACGCAGTATTTT. This rearrangement joins TRBV9 to TRBJ2-3; D unresolved. V lost 4 bases to trimming and J lost 0 bases, with 6 bases between them. This CDR3 comprises 13 residues. Germline CDR1 and CDR2: SGDLS and YYNGEE.

This sequence joins TRBV3-1 (or the pseudogene TRBV3-2) and TRBJ2-5, with TRBD2 as a possible D gene (5 bases). This CDR3 is 16 amino acids long. The V gene lost 0 bases and the J gene lost 0 bases, with 11 bases spanning the gap. The germline V gene encodes CDR1 LGHDT and CDR2 YNNKEL (reference sequence). The CDR3: CASSQERRNYQETQYF. The DNA of the CDR3 is TGTGCCAGCAGCCAAGAGAGGAGGAATTACCAAGAGACCCAGTACTTC.

The chain combines TRBV9 with TRBJ1-3; D may be TRBD1 (6 bases). Germline CDR1 reads SGDLS; CDR2 reads YYNGEE. The CDR3 consists of 16 residues. V was pared by 3 bases and J by 2 bases, with 15 bases between. DNA for the CDR3: TGTGCCAGCAGCGCCAATACAGGGATCCCTGGAAACACCATATATTTT. Translation: CASSANTGIPGNTIYF. Filled out from reference TRBV9 and TRBJ1-3, the complete variable domain reads DSGVTQTPKHLITATGQRVTLRCSPRSGDLSVYWYQQSLDQGLQFLIQYYNGEERAKGNILERFSAQQFPDLHSELNLSSLELGDSALYFCASSANTGIPGNTIYFGEGSWLTVV.

The chain couples TRBV12-3 or TRBV12-4 to TRBJ1-3; D is ambiguous. The V gene lost 3 bases and the J gene lost 5 bases, with 5 bases spanning the gap. The CDR3 extends over 12 amino acids. In nucleotides, the CDR3 is TGTGCCAGCAGTTTTACTCGAAACACCATATATTTT. Residues: CASSFTRNTIYF.

The V and J genes are TRBV30 and TRBJ2-3, with TRBD2 identical over 12 bases. Germline trimming cut 8 bases from V and 7 bases from J; bases unmatched to any gene: 7. Germline values: CDR1 GTSNPN, CDR2 SVGIG (reference sequence). The CDR3 sequence is 13 residues long. This chain's CDR3 is CAQASGGAYTQYF. CDR3 nucleotides: TGTGCCCAGGCTAGCGGGGGGGCTTATACGCAGTATTTT.

The chain is built from TRBV6-6 and TRBJ1-5; no clear D. CDR3 length: 13 residues. Germline V gene data show CDR1 as MNHNY and CDR2 as SVGAGI (reference sequence). Trimming shortened V by 5 bases and J by 6 bases, and 11 bases separated the two germline ends. The CDR3 protein is CASSQSGSQPQHF. The CDR3 nucleotides read TGTGCCAGCAGTCAATCCGGGAGTCAGCCCCAGCATTTT.

The chain links TRBV14 to TRBJ2-1; no definite D call. The germline V gene encodes CDR1 SGHDN and CDR2 FVKESK. V was pared by 1 base and J by 0 bases, with 7 bases between. The length of the CDR3 is 15 residues. The DNA of the CDR3 is TGTGCCAGCAGCCAAGGTTGGGCCTCCTACAATGAGCAGTTCTTC. Amino acid sequence: CASSQGWASYNEQFF.

CDR3 bases: TGTGCCAGCAGCCTGGGACTAGCGGGGGGGCCGAGGAATGAGCAGTTCTTC. This gives the protein CASSLGLAGGPRNEQFF. The chain recombines TRBV5-4 with TRBJ2-1, with 16 bases that match TRBD2. The CDR3 is made up of 17 amino acids. Per the germline V gene, CDR1 is SGHNT and CDR2 is YYREEE (reference sequence). V shed 4 bases and J 7 bases; nucleotides not matched to a gene: 8.

This clone occurred a few times. The rearrangement joins TRBV10-3 to TRBJ2-7; 7 bases match TRBD1. The CDR3 covers 14 residues. CDR1 ENHRY and CDR2 SYGVKD come from the germline V gene. V trimming: 0 bases; J trimming: 7 bases; junction bases outside the gene matches: 6. In nucleotides, the CDR3 is TGTGCCATCAGTGAGTCGACAGGGCCCTGGGAGCAGTACTTC. Residues: CAISESTGPWEQYF.